This TCR beta chain was recovered during a study of blood T cell repertoires in COVID-19. About the research overall: Acute and convalescent COVID-19 specimens originated in the United States, Italy and Spain. T cells, B-cell-depleted T cells, or PBMCs supplied cDNA or gDNA.

As handled by the study authors: Estimation of nucleated cell counts relied on the amplification of reference gene primers. Data came from immunoSEQ multiplex PCR; TCRdb stores just in-frame clones and leaves some out. V and J calls and clone size come straight from that table; D and trimming were deduced from the DNA. In the table there are under 250,000 clones, around 90% of which are singletons. Germline loops: CDR1 MNHEY, CDR2 SMNVEV (reference sequence). The CDR3 is 15 amino acids. Trimming cost V 6 bases and J 4 bases, with 19 bases left between them. Sequencing was carried out using peripheral blood. The sequence was collected from a man aged 55-75 years with COVID-19, enrolled during active disease. J is TRBJ2-7 and V is TRBV27; D might be TRBD2 (5 bases). This CDR3 reads CASSFIGSRDYEQYF. CDR3 DNA sequence: TGTGCCAGCAGCTTCATAGGGAGTAGGGATTACGAGCAGTACTTC.